The source of this T cell receptor (beta chain) is a study of response to subunit inactivated influenza vaccine. TCRdb processed the RT-PCR reads anew with MiXCR; each CDR3 protein has one entry. This table holds around 710,000 distinct CDR3 sequences, approximately 14% found once. Notes on the study in general: It was suggested by the authors that few new T cells are recruited by each seasonal influenza vaccination.

About this clonotype itself: Antigen: not known.

Germline V gene data show CDR1 as DFQATT and CDR2 as SNEGSKA (reference sequence). This CDR3 has 14 amino acids. With V trimmed by 1 base and J by 4 bases, 4 bases remained unmatched. This chain joins TRBV20-1 and TRBJ2-3, with TRBD2 matching over 8 bases. This material consisted of PBMCs from blood, taken around two weeks before vaccination. This sequence was found in a man over 45 who received an inactivated influenza vaccine. The CDR3 protein is CSARASGHADTQYF. In nucleotides, the CDR3 is TGCAGTGCTAGAGCTAGCGGGCATGCAGATACGCAGTATTTT.